This T cell receptor beta chain emerged from a study of PD-1 blockade in mismatch repair-deficient tumors. Study details: Patients had over ten mismatch repair-deficient cancer types and were previously treated and progressing.

TCRdb's table, derived via immunoSEQ multiplex PCR, lists solely in-frame clones and lacks some. Of over 100,000 clones listed, over 65% are singletons. CDR3 length equals 16 residues. Trimming took off 1 base at V and 2 bases at J, with 12 bases between the two ends. Per the germline V gene, CDR1 is MDHEN and CDR2 is SYDVKM. This TCR derives from an adult with mismatch repair-deficient cancer. The specimen comprised peripheral blood, sampled approximately 60 weeks after starting pembrolizumab. This chain links TRBV28 with TRBJ1-3; D gene ambiguous. CDR3 in amino acids: CASSLYPSGTGNTIYF. CDR3 in DNA: TGTGCCAGCAGTTTATACCCTTCCGGGACTGGAAACACCATATATTTT.